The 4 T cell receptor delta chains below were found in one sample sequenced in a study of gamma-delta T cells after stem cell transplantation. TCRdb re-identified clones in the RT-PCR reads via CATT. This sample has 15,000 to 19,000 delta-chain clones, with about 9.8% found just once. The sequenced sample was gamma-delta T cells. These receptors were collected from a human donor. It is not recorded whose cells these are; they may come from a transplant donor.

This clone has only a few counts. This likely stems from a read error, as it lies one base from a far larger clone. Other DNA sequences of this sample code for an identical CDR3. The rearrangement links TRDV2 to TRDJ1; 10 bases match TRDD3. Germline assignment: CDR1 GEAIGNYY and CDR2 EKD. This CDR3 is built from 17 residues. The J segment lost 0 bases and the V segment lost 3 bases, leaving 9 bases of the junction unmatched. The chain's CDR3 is CACDSLGDRGDTDKLIF. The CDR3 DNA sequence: TGTGCCTGTGACTCCCTGGGGGATAGGGGAGACACCGATAAACTCATCTTT.

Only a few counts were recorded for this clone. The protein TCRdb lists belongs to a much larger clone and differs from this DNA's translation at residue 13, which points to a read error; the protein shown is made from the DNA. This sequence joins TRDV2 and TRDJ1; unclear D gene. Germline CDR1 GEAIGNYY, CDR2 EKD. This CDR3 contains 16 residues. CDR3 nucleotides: TGTGCCTGTGACCCCCTTACGTTGCGGTACACCGATAGACTCATCTTT. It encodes CACDPLTLRYTDRLIF.

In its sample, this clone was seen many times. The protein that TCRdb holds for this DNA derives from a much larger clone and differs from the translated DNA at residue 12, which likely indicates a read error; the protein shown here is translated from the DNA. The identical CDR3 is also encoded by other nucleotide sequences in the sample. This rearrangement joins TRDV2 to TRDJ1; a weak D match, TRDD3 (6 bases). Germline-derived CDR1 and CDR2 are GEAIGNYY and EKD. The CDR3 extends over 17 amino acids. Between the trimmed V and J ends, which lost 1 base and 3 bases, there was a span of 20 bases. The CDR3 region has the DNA TGTGCCTGTGACACAGTCGGGGATCTGGCCTACGCCGATAAACTCATCTTT. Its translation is CACDTVGDLAYADKLIF.

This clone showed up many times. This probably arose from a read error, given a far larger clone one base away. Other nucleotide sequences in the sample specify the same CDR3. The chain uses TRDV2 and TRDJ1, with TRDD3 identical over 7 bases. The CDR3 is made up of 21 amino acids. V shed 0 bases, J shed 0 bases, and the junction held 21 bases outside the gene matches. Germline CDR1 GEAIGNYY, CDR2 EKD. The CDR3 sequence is CACDTLNLVLGTRSYTDKLIF. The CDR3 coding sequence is TGTGCCTGTGACACCCTCAATCTCGTACTGGGGACTAGATCTTACACCGATAAACTCATCTTT.